This is a list of T cell receptor beta chains from one sample in a study of blood T cell repertoires in COVID-19. Generated by immunoSEQ multiplex PCR, the TCRdb table keeps only in-frame clones and is missing some. The profile shows about 260,000 clones, approximately 87% of them singletons. The sequenced material came from peripheral blood. The receptors were gathered from a man between 60 and 75 years old who had recovered from COVID-19. Both conserved end residues are trimmed from each CDR3. Each record gives: V gene, J gene, CDR3 protein.

v_gene: TRBV27
j_gene: TRBJ2-1
CDR3aa: ASSLSGSGRVISYNEQF

v_gene: TRBV6-1
j_gene: TRBJ1-6
CDR3aa: ASSEFGQINSPLH

v_gene: TRBV21-1
j_gene: TRBJ2-1
CDR3aa: ASSIGRGKRNEQF

v_gene: TRBV19
j_gene: TRBJ2-2
CDR3aa: ASRRLDTGELF

v_gene: TRBV7-9
j_gene: TRBJ2-1
CDR3aa: ASSFSQGNNEQF

v_gene: TRBV5-4
j_gene: TRBJ2-7
CDR3aa: ASSLVGLAGVEQY

v_gene: TRBV18
j_gene: TRBJ1-1
CDR3aa: ASSPGQGATEAF

v_gene: TRBV5-1
j_gene: TRBJ2-3
CDR3aa: ASSPQLAGGDTQY

v_gene: TRBV2
j_gene: TRBJ2-7
CDR3aa: ASRGGQGLYEQY

v_gene: TRBV5-1
j_gene: TRBJ2-6
CDR3aa: ASSPRDSGANVLT

v_gene: TRBV3-1/TRBV3-2
j_gene: TRBJ1-2
CDR3aa: ASRQKGAGGDGYT

v_gene: TRBV6-5
j_gene: TRBJ2-7
CDR3aa: ATGHDRVAEQY

v_gene: TRBV29-1
j_gene: TRBJ2-3
CDR3aa: SVVIRGVSTDTQY

v_gene: TRBV15
j_gene: TRBJ1-2
CDR3aa: ATSSPRGGGYGYT

v_gene: TRBV11-2
j_gene: TRBJ2-7
CDR3aa: ASSYLQGAYEQY

v_gene: TRBV5-6
j_gene: TRBJ1-5
CDR3aa: ASSFRGGALNQPQH

v_gene: TRBV10-3
j_gene: TRBJ1-5
CDR3aa: ATGTDNQPQH

v_gene: TRBV20-1
j_gene: TRBJ2-1
CDR3aa: SASLGPTYNEQF

v_gene: TRBV6-1
j_gene: TRBJ1-5
CDR3aa: ASSEARVPH

v_gene: TRBV4-2
j_gene: TRBJ2-6
CDR3aa: ASSLRAGQGATGANVLT

v_gene: TRBV5-1
j_gene: TRBJ2-1
CDR3aa: ASSLAASGPASIEQF

v_gene: TRBV10-1
j_gene: TRBJ2-3
CDR3aa: ASGKDSSQGDTQY

v_gene: TRBV4-2
j_gene: TRBJ2-1
CDR3aa: ASSQEAGGPPYNEQF

v_gene: TRBV5-6
j_gene: TRBJ2-7
CDR3aa: ASSLVQGGSEQY

v_gene: TRBV30
j_gene: TRBJ2-6
CDR3aa: AWSGAGGTGANVLT

v_gene: TRBV29-1
j_gene: TRBJ2-5
CDR3aa: SVGSSGTGLETQY

v_gene: TRBV2
j_gene: TRBJ1-5
CDR3aa: ASTTTGNGNQPQH

v_gene: TRBV6-1
j_gene: TRBJ2-7
CDR3aa: ASSAKQSGGPYEQY

v_gene: TRBV30
j_gene: TRBJ1-1
CDR3aa: AWSLSGPRGTEAF

v_gene: TRBV5-1
j_gene: TRBJ2-6
CDR3aa: ASTRQVNSGANVLT